Below are 20 T cell receptor beta chains sequenced from a single sample in a study of cytomegalovirus exposure and HLA in healthy donors. Primers: 60 Vbeta forward and 13 Jbeta reverse. TCRdb's copy holds only in-frame clones and misses some; the assay was immunoSEQ multiplex PCR. Of tens of thousands of clones listed, roughly 77% are singletons. The sample was PBMCs. The source is a woman aged 40 to 50 in good health and CMV-seropositive.

The chain combines TRBV6-5 with TRBJ1-2; TRBD1 matches 9 bases. Germline CDR1 and CDR2: MNHEY and SVGAGI. CDR3 length: 14 amino acids. With 0 bases clipped from V and 8 bases from J, the junction kept 4 bases outside the gene matches. CDR3 in amino acids: CASSYSQGARGYTF. The CDR3 coding sequence is TGTGCCAGCAGTTACTCACAGGGGGCCAGGGGCTACACCTTC.

The V call is TRBV7-3, the J call TRBJ1-1, with a possible D match to TRBD1 (6 bases). The CDR3 sequence is 14 residues long. With 2 bases removed from V and 0 bases from J, the gap between germline ends came to 7 bases. Germline V gene lookup returns CDR1 SGHTA and CDR2 FQGTGA. The chain's CDR3 is CASSLGTLNTEAFF. The CDR3 DNA reads as TGTGCCAGCAGCTTAGGGACACTGAACACTGAAGCTTTCTTT.

The chain has TRBV28 and TRBJ1-5; TRBD1 matches at 8 bases. The CDR3 has 15 amino acids. J gave up 6 bases and V 5 bases, and 9 bases lay outside the gene matches. Germline V lookup: CDR1 MDHEN, CDR2 SYDVKM. The CDR3 DNA sequence: TGTGCCAGCAGTCCCTGGGGGCAGGGGGCTCAGCCCCAGCATTTT. It encodes CASSPWGQGAQPQHF.

This clone was detected a few times. The chain has TRBV18 and TRBJ1-2; 9 bases agree with TRBD1. V was clipped by 3 bases and J by 8 bases; unmatched bases: 4. The CDR3 runs to 13 residues. Germline values: CDR1 KGHSH, CDR2 LQKENI. CDR3 DNA: TGTGCCAGCTCACCTAGACAGGGGGAAGGCTACACCTTC. Its translation is CASSPRQGEGYTF.

The chain uses TRBV7-8 and TRBJ1-2, with TRBD1 identical over 8 bases. Germline CDR1 and CDR2: SGHVS and FQNEAQ. There are 15 residues in the CDR3. The V and J ends lost 0 bases and 4 bases, in that order; junction bases with no gene match: 4. CDR3 residues: CASSLAQGASYGYTF. CDR3 in DNA: TGTGCCAGCAGCTTAGCGCAGGGGGCTAGCTATGGCTACACCTTC. Using reference TRBV7-8 and TRBJ1-2 for the parts outside the CDR3, the full variable domain is GAGVSQSPRYKVAKRGQDVALRCDPISGHVSLFWYQQALGQGPEFLTYFQNEAQLDKSGLPSDRFFAERPEGSVSTLKIQRTQQEDSAVYLCASSLAQGASYGYTFGSGTRLTVV.

This clone is a singleton in its sample. This sequence joins TRBV14 and TRBJ2-3; 8 nucleotides match TRBD1. CDR1 and CDR2 (germline): SGHDN, FVKESK. This CDR3 comprises 14 residues. V trimming: 8 bases; J trimming: 6 bases; junction bases outside the gene matches: 10. Written as DNA, the CDR3 is TGTGCCAGCTGGAAGACAGGGGCCTCGGATACGCAGTATTTT. It translates to CASWKTGASDTQYF.

There are a few counts of this clone. The V call is TRBV18, the J call TRBJ1-2; no clear D. The CDR3 runs 13 residues. Trimming removed 0 bases from V and 2 bases from J, with 4 bases in between. From germline, CDR1 is KGHSH and CDR2 LQKENI. DNA for the CDR3: TGTGCCAGCTCACCACCGGAGAACTATGGCTACACCTTC. This codes for CASSPPENYGYTF.

V usage is TRBV9 and J usage is TRBJ2-3; D is perhaps TRBD2 (6 bases). Per the germline V gene, CDR1 is SGDLS and CDR2 is YYNGEE. This CDR3 has 17 residues. Trimming shortened V by 4 bases and J by 2 bases, and 20 bases separated the two germline ends. The CDR3 sequence: CASSPPRASAPTDTQYF. The CDR3 nucleotides are TGTGCCAGCAGCCCCCCCCGGGCTAGCGCCCCCACAGATACGCAGTATTTT.

The rearrangement joins TRBV5-5 to TRBJ1-1, with 10 bases aligning to TRBD1. The germline CDR1 and CDR2 sequences are SGHKS and YYEKEE (reference sequence). CDR3 size: 14 residues. Unmatched junction bases numbered 8, after V lost 4 bases and J lost 8 bases. The CDR3 sequence: CASSPGQGIREAFF. DNA of the CDR3: TGTGCCAGCAGCCCGGGACAGGGGATTCGGGAAGCTTTCTTT. The variable domain in full, with the rest retrieved from reference TRBV5-5 and TRBJ1-1, is DAGVTQSPTHLIKTRGQQVTLRCSPISGHKSVSWYQQVLGQGPQFIFQYYEKEERGRGNFPDRFSARQFPNYSSELNVNALLLGDSALYLCASSPGQGIREAFFGQGTRLTVV.

Only a few counts were recorded for this clone. The chain joins TRBV5-1 to TRBJ1-4, with 8 bases lining up with TRBD1. Germline values: CDR1 SGHRS, CDR2 YFSETQ. The CDR3 contains 15 residues. Trimming cost V 4 bases and J 7 bases; bases outside gene matches: 9. The CDR3 bases are TGCGCCAGCAGCGGAGGACAGGGAAGGGGTGAAAAACTGTTTTTT. This sequence encodes CASSGGQGRGEKLFF.

The chain couples TRBV27 to TRBJ2-5; 11 bases line up with TRBD1. Trimming removed 4 bases from V and 11 bases from J; junction bases left unmatched: 12. This CDR3 contains 15 residues. CDR1 is MNHEY and CDR2 is SMNVEV in the germline V gene (reference sequence). The CDR3 DNA follows: TGTGCCAGCAGTTGGAGGGACAGGGGGGTTCTTGAGCAGTACTTC. The encoded protein is CASSWRDRGVLEQYF.

The J gene is TRBJ1-1, the V gene TRBV14; D gene ambiguous. The CDR3 consists of 16 residues. Germline values: CDR1 SGHDN, CDR2 FVKESK. The V end lost 2 bases, the J end lost 1 base, and 14 bases lay between the germline ends. The CDR3: CASSQIKSSWNTEAFF. In DNA, the CDR3 is TGTGCCAGCAGCCAAATTAAGTCCAGTTGGAACACTGAAGCTTTCTTT.

This sequence joins TRBV29-1 and TRBJ2-1; TRBD1 agrees at 7 bases. The V and J ends lost 8 bases and 0 bases, in that order; junction bases with no gene match: 4. This CDR3 has 13 residues. In germline, CDR1 is SQVTM, CDR2 ANQGSEA. CDR3 amino acids: CSLGQVSYNEQFF. The CDR3 DNA reads TGCAGCCTCGGACAGGTCTCCTACAATGAGCAGTTCTTC.

Here the CDR3 DNA reads TGTGCCAGCAGCTCGCGGACAGGGAACAATGAGCAGTTCTTC. Its protein is CASSSRTGNNEQFF. The chain uses TRBV7-3 and TRBJ2-1; 8 positions agree with TRBD1. The CDR3 runs to 14 residues. Germline V gene data show CDR1 as SGHTA and CDR2 as FQGTGA. After removal of 4 bases from V and 5 bases from J, the junction contained 4 bases not matched to a gene.

A single count supports this clone. The J gene is TRBJ2-7, the V gene TRBV25-1; possible D gene TRBD1, 6 bases. CDR1 MGHDK and CDR2 SYGVNS come from the germline V gene. The CDR3 loop spans 13 amino acids. The V gene lost 5 bases and the J gene lost 5 bases, with 13 bases spanning the gap. The CDR3 region has the DNA TGTGCCAGCAGTCTGGTCAGGGGACACGAGCAGTACTTC. Translation gives CASSLVRGHEQYF.

This chain connects TRBV12-5 to TRBJ2-7; a weak D match, TRBD2 (6 bases). The germline gives CDR1 LGHNT, CDR2 FRNRAP. V was pared by 0 bases and J by 4 bases, with 13 bases between. The length of the CDR3 is 15 residues. CDR3 DNA sequence: TGTGCTAGTGGTTTGGTACGGAACGGGGGATACGAGCAGTACTTC. It codes for CASGLVRNGGYEQYF.

The chain joins TRBV7-9 to TRBJ1-1, with D possibly matching TRBD1 (6 bases). CDR3 length: 15 amino acids. Trimming took off 3 bases at V and 3 bases at J, with 14 bases between the two ends. The germline V gene encodes CDR1 SEHNR and CDR2 FQNEAQ (reference sequence). The CDR3 sequence: CASSFSGDRDTEAFF. The CDR3 DNA reads TGTGCCAGCAGCTTTTCAGGGGATCGGGACACTGAAGCTTTCTTT.

The chain is built from TRBV6-5 and TRBJ1-6; 7 bases agree with TRBD1. The V segment lost 6 bases and the J segment 10 bases; nucleotides outside the gene matches: 12. CDR1 is MNHEY and CDR2 is SVGAGI in the germline V gene. There are 15 residues in the CDR3. This chain's CDR3 is CASSLGQAARSPLHF. The CDR3 region has the DNA TGTGCCAGCAGCCTCGGACAGGCAGCCCGATCACCCCTCCACTTT.

The chain joins TRBV5-4 to TRBJ1-4; D unresolved. Germline V gives CDR1 SGHNT, CDR2 YYREEE (reference sequence). Trimming took off 1 base at V and 5 bases at J, with 9 bases between the two ends. The CDR3 extends over 14 amino acids. The CDR3, as DNA: TGTGCCAGCAGCTTGTTAGAGTCGAATGAAAAACTGTTTTTT. This gives the protein CASSLLESNEKLFF.

This sequence joins TRBV2 and TRBJ1-6; 8 bases line up with TRBD1. Germline V gene data show CDR1 as SNHLY and CDR2 as FYNNEI. Unmatched junction bases numbered 3, after V lost 2 bases and J lost 6 bases. The CDR3 loop spans 15 amino acids. DNA of the CDR3: TGTGCCAGCAGTGAAATAACAGGGGGTAATTCACCCCTCCACTTT. It encodes CASSEITGGNSPLHF.